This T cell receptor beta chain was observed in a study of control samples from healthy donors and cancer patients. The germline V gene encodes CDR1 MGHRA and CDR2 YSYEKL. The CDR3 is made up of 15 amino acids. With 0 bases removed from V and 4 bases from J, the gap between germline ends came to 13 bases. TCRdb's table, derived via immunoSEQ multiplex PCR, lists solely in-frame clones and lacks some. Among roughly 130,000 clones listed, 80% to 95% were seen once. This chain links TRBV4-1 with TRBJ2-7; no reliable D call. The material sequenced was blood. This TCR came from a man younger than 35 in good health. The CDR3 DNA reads TGCGCCAGCAGCCAAGATCGAGACCCTCAGTACGAGCAGTACTTC. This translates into CASSQDRDPQYEQYF.